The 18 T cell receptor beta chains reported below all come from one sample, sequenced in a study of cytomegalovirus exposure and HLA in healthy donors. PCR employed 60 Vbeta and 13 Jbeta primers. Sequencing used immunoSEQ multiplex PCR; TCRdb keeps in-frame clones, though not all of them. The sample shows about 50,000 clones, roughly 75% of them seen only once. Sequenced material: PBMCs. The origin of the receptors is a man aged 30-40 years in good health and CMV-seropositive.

Here the CDR3 reads CATSTRSTNTEAFF. The CDR3 nucleotides are TGTGCCACCAGCACTAGAAGCACGAACACTGAAGCTTTCTTT. The gene calls are TRBV15 and TRBJ1-1, with D unclear. Germline values: CDR1 LNHNV, CDR2 YYDKDF (reference sequence). The CDR3 extends over 14 amino acids. Trimming left V 4 bases short and J 1 base short, with 10 bases between.

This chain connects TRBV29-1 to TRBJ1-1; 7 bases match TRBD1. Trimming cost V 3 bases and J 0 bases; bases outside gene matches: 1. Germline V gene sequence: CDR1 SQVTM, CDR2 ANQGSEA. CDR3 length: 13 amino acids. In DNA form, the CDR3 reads TGCAGCGTTGAGACAGGGCTGAACACTGAAGCTTTCTTT. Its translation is CSVETGLNTEAFF.

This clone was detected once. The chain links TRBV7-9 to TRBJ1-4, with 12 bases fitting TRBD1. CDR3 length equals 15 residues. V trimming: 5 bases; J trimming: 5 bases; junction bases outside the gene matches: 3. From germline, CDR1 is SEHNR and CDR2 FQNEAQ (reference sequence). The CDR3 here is CASSQGQGANEKLFF. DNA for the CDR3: TGTGCCAGCAGCCAGGGACAGGGGGCGAATGAAAAACTGTTTTTT.

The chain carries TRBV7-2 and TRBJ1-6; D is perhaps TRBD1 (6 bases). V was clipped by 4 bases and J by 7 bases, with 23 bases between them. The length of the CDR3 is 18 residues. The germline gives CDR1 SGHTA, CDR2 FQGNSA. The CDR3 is CASSSVLQGPYLNSPLHF. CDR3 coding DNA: TGTGCCAGCAGCTCAGTCCTACAGGGCCCATACCTCAATTCACCCCTCCACTTT. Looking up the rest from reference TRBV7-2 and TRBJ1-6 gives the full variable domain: GAGVSQSPSNKVTEKGKDVELRCDPISGHTALYWYRQSLGQGLEFLIYFQGNSAPDKSGLPSDRFSAERTGGSVSTLTIQRTQQEDSAVYLCASSSVLQGPYLNSPLHFGNGTRLTVT.

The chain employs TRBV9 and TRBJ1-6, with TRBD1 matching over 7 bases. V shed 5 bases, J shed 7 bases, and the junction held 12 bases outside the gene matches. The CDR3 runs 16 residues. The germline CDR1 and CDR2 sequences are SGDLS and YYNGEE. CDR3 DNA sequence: TGTGCCAGCAGTGGAAACCGACAGGGTTGGAATTCACCCCTCCACTTT. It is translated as CASSGNRQGWNSPLHF.

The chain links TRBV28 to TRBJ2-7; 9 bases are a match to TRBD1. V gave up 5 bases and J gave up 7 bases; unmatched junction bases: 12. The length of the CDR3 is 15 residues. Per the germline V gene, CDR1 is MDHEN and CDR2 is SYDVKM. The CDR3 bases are TGTGCCAGCAGTATCCCCGGGACAGGGAAAGGGGAGCAGTACTTC. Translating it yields CASSIPGTGKGEQYF.

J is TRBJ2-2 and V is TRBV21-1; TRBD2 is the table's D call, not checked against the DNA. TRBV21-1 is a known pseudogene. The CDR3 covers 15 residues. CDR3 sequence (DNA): TGTGCCAGCAGCAAAGATGGAGACTACACCGGGGAGCTGTTTTTT. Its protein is CASSKDGDYTGELFF.

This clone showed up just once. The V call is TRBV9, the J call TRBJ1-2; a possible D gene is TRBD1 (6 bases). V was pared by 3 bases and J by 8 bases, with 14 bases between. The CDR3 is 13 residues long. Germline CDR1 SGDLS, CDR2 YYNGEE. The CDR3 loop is CASSGDGGLGYTF. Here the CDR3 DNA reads TGTGCCAGCAGCGGGGACGGGGGGCTCGGCTACACCTTC.

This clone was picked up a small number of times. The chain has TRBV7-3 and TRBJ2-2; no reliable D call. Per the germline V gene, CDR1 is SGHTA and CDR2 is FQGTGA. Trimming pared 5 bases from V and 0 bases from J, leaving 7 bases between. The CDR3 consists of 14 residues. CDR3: CASSRNSNTGELFF. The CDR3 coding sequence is TGTGCCAGCAGCCGAAACTCGAACACCGGGGAGCTGTTTTTT.

CDR3 region: CASSEAPGDGYTF. The CDR3 DNA is TGTGCCAGCAGTGAAGCCCCGGGGGATGGCTACACCTTC. The chain links TRBV6-5 to TRBJ1-2; a possible D gene is TRBD1 (5 bases). This CDR3 is built from 13 residues. V was pared by 5 bases and J by 6 bases, with 13 bases between. Germline-derived CDR1 and CDR2 are MNHEY and SVGAGI.

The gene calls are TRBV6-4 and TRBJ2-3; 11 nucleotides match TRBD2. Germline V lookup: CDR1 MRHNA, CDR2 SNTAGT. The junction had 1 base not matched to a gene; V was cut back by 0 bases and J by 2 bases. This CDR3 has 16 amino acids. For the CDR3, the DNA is TGTGCCAGCAGTGACTCTAGCGGGGGGGCCACAGATACGCAGTATTTT. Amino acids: CASSDSSGGATDTQYF.

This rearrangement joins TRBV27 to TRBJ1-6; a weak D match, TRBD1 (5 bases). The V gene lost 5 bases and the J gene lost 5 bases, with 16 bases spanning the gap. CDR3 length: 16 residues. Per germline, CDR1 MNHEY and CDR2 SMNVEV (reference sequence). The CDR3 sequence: CASSPGHFQDNSPLHF. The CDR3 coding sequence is TGTGCCAGCAGTCCCGGACACTTCCAGGATAATTCACCCCTCCACTTT.

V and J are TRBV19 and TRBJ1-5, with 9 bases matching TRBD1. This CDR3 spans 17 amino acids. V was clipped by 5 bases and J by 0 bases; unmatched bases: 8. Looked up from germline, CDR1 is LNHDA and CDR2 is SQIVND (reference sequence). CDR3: CASSVTGGQHSNQPQHF. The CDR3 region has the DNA TGTGCCAGTAGTGTTACAGGGGGCCAGCATAGCAATCAGCCCCAGCATTTT. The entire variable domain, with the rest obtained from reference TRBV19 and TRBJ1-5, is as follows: DGGITQSPKYLFRKEGQNVTLSCEQNLNHDAMYWYRQDPGQGLRLIYYSQIVNDFQKGDIAEGYSVSREKKESFPLTVTSAQKNPTAFYLCASSVTGGQHSNQPQHFGDGTRLSIL.

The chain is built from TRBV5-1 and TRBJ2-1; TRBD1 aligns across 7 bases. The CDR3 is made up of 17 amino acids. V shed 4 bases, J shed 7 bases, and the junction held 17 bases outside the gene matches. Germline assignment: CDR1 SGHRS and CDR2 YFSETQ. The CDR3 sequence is CASSPITGESGRNEQFF. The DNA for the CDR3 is TGCGCCAGCAGCCCTATCACAGGGGAAAGTGGTAGGAATGAGCAGTTCTTC.

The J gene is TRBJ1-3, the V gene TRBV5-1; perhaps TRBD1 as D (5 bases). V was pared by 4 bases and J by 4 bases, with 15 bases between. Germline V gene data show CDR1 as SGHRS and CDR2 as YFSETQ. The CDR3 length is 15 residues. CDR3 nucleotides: TGCGCCAGCAGCCCGGAAGGGGCAAAAGGAAACACCATATATTTT. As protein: CASSPEGAKGNTIYF. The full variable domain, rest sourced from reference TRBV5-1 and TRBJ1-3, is KAGVTQTPRYLIKTRGQQVTLSCSPISGHRSVSWYQQTPGQGLQFLFEYFSETQRNKGNFPGRFSGRQFSNSRSEMNVSTLELGDSALYLCASSPEGAKGNTIYFGEGSWLTVV.

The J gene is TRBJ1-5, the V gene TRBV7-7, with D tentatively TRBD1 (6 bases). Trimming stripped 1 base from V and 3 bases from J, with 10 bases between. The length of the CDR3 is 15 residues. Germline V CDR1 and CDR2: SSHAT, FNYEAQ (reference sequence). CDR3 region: CASSLDRVINQPQHF. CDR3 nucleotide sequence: TGTGCCAGCAGCTTAGACAGGGTTATCAATCAGCCCCAGCATTTT.

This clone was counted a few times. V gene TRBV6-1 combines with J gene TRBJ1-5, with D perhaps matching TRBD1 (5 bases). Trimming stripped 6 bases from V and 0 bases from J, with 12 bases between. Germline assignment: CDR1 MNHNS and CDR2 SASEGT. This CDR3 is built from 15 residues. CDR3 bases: TGTGCCAGCAGGCCCCAGGGCCATAGCAATCAGCCCCAGCATTTT. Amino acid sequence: CASRPQGHSNQPQHF.

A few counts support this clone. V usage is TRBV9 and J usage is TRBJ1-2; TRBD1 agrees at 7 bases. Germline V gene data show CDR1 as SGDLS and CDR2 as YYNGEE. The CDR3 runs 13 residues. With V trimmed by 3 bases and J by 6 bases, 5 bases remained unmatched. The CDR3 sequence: CASSAETGDGYTF. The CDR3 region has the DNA TGTGCCAGCAGCGCAGAAACAGGGGATGGCTACACCTTC.